The 20 T cell receptor beta chains given below trace back to one sample, sequenced in a study of cytomegalovirus exposure and HLA in healthy donors. The PCR employed 60 Vbeta primers together with 13 Jbeta primers. Measured with immunoSEQ multiplex PCR; TCRdb has only the in-frame clones, and not every one. Among about 200,000 clones listed, around 73% were seen once. The material sequenced was PBMCs. The receptors come from a young woman in good health and CMV-seronegative.

This clone was picked up a small number of times. The V gene is TRBV6-6, the J gene TRBJ2-7; D is undetermined. The CDR3 spans 13 residues. Germline V gene data show CDR1 as MNHNY and CDR2 as SVGAGI (reference sequence). The ends were cut back, 4 bases at V and 3 bases at J, with 10 bases in the middle. CDR3: CASSSTPLYEQYF. Written as DNA, the CDR3 is TGTGCCAGCAGTTCGACACCACTCTACGAGCAGTACTTC.

This chain joins TRBV2 and TRBJ1-5; D gene ambiguous. This CDR3 region has 13 residues. Trimming removed 7 bases from V and 5 bases from J, with 12 bases in between. Germline V gene data show CDR1 as SNHLY and CDR2 as FYNNEI. The DNA for the CDR3 is TGTGCCAGCAAATTAGAGGCAGATCAGCCCCAGCATTTT. As protein: CASKLEADQPQHF.

This clone has just a few counts. This rearrangement joins TRBV11-2 to TRBJ1-1; maybe TRBD1 (5 bases). From germline, CDR1 is SGHAT and CDR2 FQNNGV. The V and J ends lost 6 bases and 6 bases respectively, with 14 bases between them. The CDR3 runs 13 residues. The CDR3 DNA is TGTGCCAGCAGTCCCGCTCAAGGGGCTGAAGCTTTCTTT. This codes for CASSPAQGAEAFF.

This chain's CDR3 is CASSPNHSGTEAFF. The CDR3, as DNA: TGTGCCAGCAGCCCAAACCACTCGGGCACTGAAGCTTTCTTT. This chain uses TRBV7-9 with TRBJ1-1; D unresolved. The CDR3 loop spans 14 amino acids. The V end lost 5 bases, the J end lost 4 bases, and 14 bases lay between the germline ends. Germline-derived CDR1 and CDR2 are SEHNR and FQNEAQ (reference sequence).

The genes are TRBV27 and TRBJ1-1, with D tentatively TRBD1 (6 bases). The germline CDR1 and CDR2 sequences are MNHEY and SMNVEV (reference sequence). V was cut by 2 bases and J by 5 bases, with 12 bases left in between. This CDR3 has 14 residues. CDR3: CASSLQGRGTEAFF. The CDR3 DNA sequence: TGTGCCAGCAGTTTACAGGGAAGGGGGACTGAAGCTTTCTTT.

This clone was seen only once. The chain uses TRBV30 and TRBJ1-2; D call uncertain. This CDR3 comprises 10 residues. Germline V CDR1 and CDR2: GTSNPN, SVGIG (reference sequence). V lost 5 bases and J 6 bases, leaving 7 bases between the germline ends. The DNA of the CDR3 is TGTGCCTGGTTTTCAGATGGCTACACCTTC. It yields the protein CAWFSDGYTF.

This clone appeared a single time. The chain recombines TRBV6-1 with TRBJ2-5; D gene uncertain. CDR3 length: 14 residues. From germline, CDR1 is MNHNS and CDR2 SASEGT. Trimming took 2 bases from V and 4 from J, leaving 11 bases between them. The CDR3 DNA reads as TGTGCCAGCAGTGAATCAAACTTGCGAGAGACCCAGTACTTC. This sequence encodes CASSESNLRETQYF.

The gene calls are TRBV5-1 and TRBJ2-5; 9 bases align to TRBD1. Germline lookup yields CDR1 SGHRS and CDR2 YFSETQ. The trim removed 0 bases at V and 4 bases at J, leaving 4 bases unmatched. The CDR3 extends over 15 amino acids. The CDR3 sequence is CASSLVRTGVETQYF. The CDR3 region has the DNA TGCGCCAGCAGCTTGGTTAGGACAGGGGTAGAGACCCAGTACTTC.

With regard to this clone: One end of the junction does not line up with germline, which may come from a read error. The V gene is TRBV7-7, the J gene TRBJ2-2; 10 bases agree with TRBD2. This CDR3 has 17 amino acids. Per germline, CDR1 SSHAT and CDR2 FNYEAQ (reference sequence). This CDR3 is CASSRGGTSGASGELFF. As DNA, the CDR3 is TGTGCTAGCAGCCGGGGGGGCACTAGCGGGGCTTCCGGGGAGCTGTTTTTT.

The chain recombines TRBV5-1 with TRBJ1-4; tentative D call: TRBD1 (5 bases). The CDR3 runs 13 residues. CDR1 and CDR2 from the germline V gene are SGHRS and YFSETQ. Trimming stripped 5 bases from V and 8 bases from J, with 13 bases between. The CDR3 protein is CASRKGLGEKLFF. In nucleotides, the CDR3 is TGCGCCAGCAGGAAGGGGCTAGGGGAAAAACTGTTTTTT. The full variable domain, rest sourced from reference TRBV5-1 and TRBJ1-4, is KAGVTQTPRYLIKTRGQQVTLSCSPISGHRSVSWYQQTPGQGLQFLFEYFSETQRNKGNFPGRFSGRQFSNSRSEMNVSTLELGDSALYLCASRKGLGEKLFFGSGTQLSVL.

The rearrangement uses TRBV6-6 and TRBJ2-7, with 8 bases fitting TRBD1. Per germline, CDR1 MNHNY and CDR2 SVGAGI (reference sequence). Losses at the gene ends were 7 bases for V and 7 bases for J; bases not matched to a gene: 9. This CDR3 spans 13 amino acids. The CDR3 sequence is CASTNRGKIEQYF. The CDR3 region has the DNA TGTGCCAGCACCAACAGGGGGAAGATAGAGCAGTACTTC.

Notes on this clone: Other DNA variants within this sample encode the same CDR3. This sequence joins TRBV27 and TRBJ2-7; 8 bases match TRBD2. The CDR3 sequence is 14 residues long. Germline CDR1 MNHEY, CDR2 SMNVEV (reference sequence). V shed 0 bases, J shed 3 bases, and the junction held 1 base outside the gene matches. CDR3 amino acids: CASSLSGTSYEQYF. The DNA for the CDR3 is TGTGCCAGCAGTTTATCTGGGACTAGCTACGAGCAGTACTTC.

The chain has TRBV7-3 and TRBJ2-5; 10 bases line up with TRBD2. The germline CDR1 and CDR2 sequences are SGHTA and FQGTGA. Trimming cost V 3 bases and J 5 bases; bases outside gene matches: 6. CDR3 length: 15 amino acids. The CDR3 protein is CASSLSGGAYETQYF. CDR3 DNA: TGTGCCAGCAGCTTGAGCGGGGGGGCGTATGAGACCCAGTACTTC. Variable domain in full (rest from reference TRBV7-3 and TRBJ2-5): GAGVSQTPSNKVTEKGKYVELRCDPISGHTALYWYRQSLGQGPEFLIYFQGTGAADDSGLPNDRFFAVRPEGSVSTLKIQRTERGDSAVYLCASSLSGGAYETQYFGPGTRLLVL.

Judged by abundance, this clone is medium-sized. The chain joins TRBV13 to TRBJ1-3; 7 bases are shared with TRBD1. With V trimmed by 5 bases and J by 2 bases, 9 bases remained unmatched. Germline lookup yields CDR1 PRHDT and CDR2 FYEKMQ (reference sequence). The CDR3 runs to 16 residues. CDR3 loop: CASSPNSGGPGNTIYF. In nucleotides, the CDR3 is TGTGCCAGCAGCCCCAACTCAGGGGGACCTGGAAACACCATATATTTT.

The rearrangement joins TRBV28 to TRBJ2-5, with 7 positions matching TRBD1. TRBJ2-7 matches the DNA end more closely, so the J call is doubtful. Germline V CDR1 and CDR2: MDHEN, SYDVKM. CDR3 length equals 16 residues. The CDR3 here is CASSLPGTVLRYEQYF. DNA of the CDR3: TGTGCCAGCAGTTTGCCCGGGACAGTTTTAAGGTACGAGCAGTACTTC.

J is TRBJ2-7 and V is TRBV2, with a weak D call TRBD2 (6 bases). Germline loops: CDR1 SNHLY, CDR2 FYNNEI. This CDR3 is built from 15 residues. Deletions cut 8 bases from V and 12 bases from J, with 29 bases between. This chain's CDR3 is CASSFENGLVLAGYF. DNA of the CDR3: TGTGCCAGCTCATTCGAAAACGGGCTAGTACTAGCAGGGTACTTC. Full variable domain (rest looked up from reference TRBV2 and TRBJ2-7): EPEVTQTPSHQVTQMGQEVILRCVPISNHLYFYWYRQILGQKVEFLVSFYNNEISEKSEIFDDQFSVERPDGSNFTLKIRSTKLEDSAMYFCASSFENGLVLAGYFGPGTRLTVT.

J is TRBJ2-7 and V is TRBV5-6; no reliable D call. Trimming took 1 base from V and 6 from J, leaving 8 bases between them. The CDR3 has 12 amino acids. The germline CDR1 and CDR2 sequences are SGHDT and YYEEEE. CDR3 DNA: TGTGCCAGCAGCTTGAGCCCCCGCGAGCAGTACTTC. It yields the protein CASSLSPREQYF.

This clone has just a few counts. The chain uses TRBV6-1 and TRBJ2-1, with 10 bases matching TRBD2. Per germline, CDR1 MNHNS and CDR2 SASEGT. V trimming: 3 bases; J trimming: 8 bases; junction bases outside the gene matches: 7. The CDR3 is 15 residues long. CDR3 protein: CASSERLAGADEQFF. The CDR3 DNA sequence: TGTGCCAGCAGTGAGAGGCTAGCGGGAGCCGATGAGCAGTTCTTC.

The CDR3 sequence is CASSVGQGANTEAFF. CDR3 DNA: TGTGCCAGCTCAGTAGGACAGGGGGCGAACACTGAAGCTTTCTTT. V usage is TRBV18 and J usage is TRBJ1-1; 11 positions match TRBD1. Germline CDR1 reads KGHSH; CDR2 reads LQKENI. The CDR3 totals 15 residues. V shed 5 bases, J shed 1 base, and the junction held 3 bases outside the gene matches.

The CDR3 loop is CASSSLLAGELNTGELFF. DNA of the CDR3: TGTGCCAGCAGTTCCCTACTAGCGGGGGAACTGAACACCGGGGAGCTGTTTTTT. This chain links TRBV28 with TRBJ2-2; TRBD2 matches 11 bases. Germline-derived CDR1 and CDR2 are MDHEN and SYDVKM. Germline trimming cut 4 bases from V and 1 base from J; bases unmatched to any gene: 8. The CDR3 sequence is 18 residues long.